This TCR beta chain is drawn from a study of T cell repertoires in ileal Crohn's disease. Study results and caveats: Compared with non-smokers, active smokers at surgery showed more clonal expansions. Compared with CD4 T cells, sorted CD8 cells carried more expanded clones.

Only in-frame clones appear in the TCRdb table, and some are missing; sequencing was by immunoSEQ multiplex PCR. This sample has some 5,000 clones, with about 80% found just once. The germline V and J ends were trimmed by 3 bases and 4 bases, with 13 bases remaining between them. The CDR3 loop spans 14 amino acids. Germline V gene sequence: CDR1 SGHNT, CDR2 YYREEE (reference sequence). With respect to this clone: Its antigen is unknown.

This chain links TRBV5-4 with TRBJ2-5, with D perhaps TRBD2 (5 bases). The sequencing sample was made of ileal tissue. The sequence was obtained from an adult with Crohn's disease. The CDR3 bases are TGTGCCAGCAGCTATAGCGCAAGGGCAGAGACCCAGTACTTC. This encodes CASSYSARAETQYF.